Below, 25 T cell receptor beta chains from the same sample are listed, as sequenced in a study of read filtering for tumor transcriptome and immune sequencing. This library used approximately 390 ng RNA and molecular barcoded adaptors spanning alpha/delta and beta/gamma chains. MiXCR was run by TCRdb on the reads, yielding one entry per CDR3 protein. The sample yields over 50,000 distinct CDR3 sequences, roughly 18% seen once. The sequenced sample consisted of a population of CD138-negative cells sorted from bone marrow. These receptors originate from a donor at least 40 years old with multiple myeloma.

Many counts were recorded for this clonotype. This chain links TRBV29-1 with TRBJ2-2; D gene unclear. V was clipped by 6 bases and J by 6 bases, with 14 bases between them. Looked up from germline, CDR1 is SQVTM and CDR2 is ANQGSEA. CDR3 length: 13 residues. CDR3 amino acids: CSVALGDAGELFF. In DNA form, the CDR3 reads TGCAGCGTGGCCCTTGGAGATGCCGGGGAGCTGTTTTTT.

The V call is TRBV21-1, the J call TRBJ1-5; the table assigns TRBD1, which was not confirmed against the DNA. TRBV21-1 is tagged as a pseudogene. The CDR3 extends over 15 amino acids. This chain's CDR3 is CASSLSRDRNQPQHF. The CDR3 DNA is TGTGCCAGCAGCCTAAGCCGGGACAGAAATCAGCCCCAGCATTTT.

This clonotype was counted at least ten times. The gene calls are TRBV20-1 and TRBJ2-7, with no clear D. V was shortened by 1 base and J by 4 bases, with 2 bases between the two germline ends. Germline V lookup: CDR1 DFQATT, CDR2 SNEGSKA (reference sequence). The CDR3 loop spans 10 amino acids. The CDR3 loop is CSARGYEQYF. For the CDR3, the DNA is TGCAGTGCTAGAGGGTACGAGCAGTACTTC.

On this clonotype: This may be a read error: a much more frequent sequence differs by one nucleotide. V is TRBV5-1 and J is TRBJ2-7; no firm D call. CDR1 SGHRS and CDR2 YFSETQ come from the germline V gene. The CDR3 covers 11 residues. The CDR3 here is CASSPNYVQYF. For the CDR3, the DNA is TGCGCCAGCAGCCCCAACTACGTGCAGTACTTC.

This clonotype showed up many times. V usage is TRBV7-3 and J usage is TRBJ1-1, with a weak D call TRBD1 (6 bases). The V and J ends lost 2 bases and 4 bases respectively, with 8 bases between them. Germline V gives CDR1 SGHTA, CDR2 FQGTGA. The CDR3 consists of 13 residues. The CDR3 sequence: CASSLQGSTEAFF. CDR3 DNA sequence: TGTGCCAGCAGCTTACAGGGGAGCACTGAAGCTTTCTTT.

This clonotype came up many times. J is TRBJ2-2 and V is TRBV29-1; D not resolved. Germline CDR1 SQVTM, CDR2 ANQGSEA. Between the trimmed V and J ends, which lost 4 bases and 0 bases, there was a span of 6 bases. The CDR3 spans 13 residues. The CDR3 coding sequence is TGCAGCGTTGTTCAGACGAACACCGGGGAGCTGTTTTTT. Amino acid sequence: CSVVQTNTGELFF.

This clonotype is a singleton in its sample. A far larger clone is only one base removed, so a read error is likely. The V call is TRBV6-1, the J call TRBJ2-5; 7 bases line up with TRBD1. Germline loops: CDR1 MNHNS, CDR2 SASEGT. Trimming cost V 3 bases and J 5 bases; bases outside gene matches: 0. The CDR3 runs 12 residues. CDR3 protein: CASSETGETQYF. In DNA, the CDR3 is TGTGCCAGCAGTGAGACAGGGGAGACCCAGTACTTC.

This clonotype was seen many times. The rearrangement joins TRBV10-3 to TRBJ2-7; TRBD1 matches 9 bases. The germline V gene encodes CDR1 ENHRY and CDR2 SYGVKD. The CDR3 is made up of 15 amino acids. V was clipped by 5 bases and J by 5 bases; unmatched bases: 10. CDR3 in amino acids: CAISPKGQGVHEQYF. The CDR3 DNA reads as TGTGCCATCAGTCCTAAGGGACAGGGTGTCCACGAGCAGTACTTC.

This clonotype was seen only a few times. This sequence joins TRBV6-6 and TRBJ2-2; D call uncertain. CDR1 and CDR2 (germline): MNHNY, SVGAGI (reference sequence). Trimming removed 7 bases from V and 4 bases from J, with 22 bases in between. This CDR3 has 17 amino acids. CDR3 protein: CASKESPLNEVTGELFF. The CDR3 coding sequence is TGTGCCAGCAAAGAAAGCCCCCTGAATGAGGTCACCGGGGAGCTGTTTTTT.

Of note for this clonotype: One base away lies a much larger clone, so this may be a sequencing read error. The conserved phenylalanine or tryptophan normally closing the CDR3 is absent here, so this likely arose from a read error. The rearrangement uses TRBV7-3 and TRBJ1-1; no clear D gene. Deletions cut 5 bases from V and 5 bases from J, with 12 bases between. There are 13 residues in the CDR3. Germline V gives CDR1 SGHTA, CDR2 FQGTGA. The CDR3 nucleotides are TGTGCCAGCAGCAAAGGTCTTGGTACTGAAGCTTTCCTT. Residues: CASSKGLGTEAFL.

Ten or more counts support this clonotype. The V gene is TRBV12-3 or TRBV12-4, the J gene TRBJ1-5, with D maybe TRBD1 (6 bases). This CDR3 is 14 amino acids long. Trimming took off 3 bases at V and 9 bases at J, with 15 bases between the two ends. CDR3 sequence reads: CASSLTGGKGPQHF. CDR3 nucleotides: TGTGCCAGCAGTTTGACCGGGGGCAAGGGGCCCCAGCATTTT.

This clonotype has a count of ten or more. This sequence joins TRBV20-1 and TRBJ2-2; 7 bases align to TRBD1. Germline trimming cut 2 bases from V and 7 bases from J; bases unmatched to any gene: 4. The CDR3 sequence is 13 residues long. Germline-derived CDR1 and CDR2 are DFQATT and SNEGSKA (reference sequence). The CDR3 DNA is TGCAGTGCTAGATCAGACAGGGTCGGGGAGCTGTTTTTT. Its protein is CSARSDRVGELFF.

This clonotype was picked up many times. The rearrangement links TRBV5-8 to TRBJ2-2, with TRBD1 matching 7 bases. The CDR3 runs 16 residues. Per germline, CDR1 SGHTS and CDR2 YDEGEE. The V segment lost 2 bases and the J segment 3 bases; nucleotides outside the gene matches: 7. In DNA form, the CDR3 reads TGTGCCAGCAGCTTCGTAGGGGGCGTCGACACCGGGGAGCTGTTTTTT. Its translation: CASSFVGGVDTGELFF.

This clonotype came up many times. The chain couples TRBV6-1 to TRBJ1-5; D may be TRBD1 (5 bases). Germline assignment: CDR1 MNHNS and CDR2 SASEGT. V was trimmed by 5 bases and J by 3 bases, leaving 14 bases between them. CDR3 size: 15 residues. The CDR3 DNA follows: TGTGCCAGCAGTAAAGATGGGGGGTCCAATCAGCCCCAGCATTTT. Its translation is CASSKDGGSNQPQHF.

This clonotype is classed as medium-sized. J is TRBJ2-1 and V is TRBV12-3 or TRBV12-4; possible D gene TRBD2, 5 bases. This CDR3 has 13 residues. The V gene lost 2 bases and the J gene lost 5 bases, with 7 bases spanning the gap. In nucleotides, the CDR3 is TGTGCCAGCAGTTTATTCGGGAACAATGAGCAGTTCTTC. Amino acids: CASSLFGNNEQFF.

This clonotype was seen many times. The chain carries TRBV7-2 and TRBJ2-3, with D perhaps TRBD2 (5 bases). The V gene lost 6 bases and the J gene lost 3 bases, with 19 bases spanning the gap. Germline CDR1 SGHTA, CDR2 FQGNSA. This CDR3 has 16 amino acids. CDR3 nucleotides: TGTGCCAGCAGATTTAACGGGGTCCTAGGGACAGATACGCAGTATTTT. Its translation is CASRFNGVLGTDTQYF.

This clonotype was observed a handful of times. The V and J genes are TRBV9 and TRBJ2-3; D uncertain. Gene TRBJ1-5 matches the end of the DNA better, so the J call may be wrong. The CDR3 is 15 amino acids. Germline CDR1 is SGDLS and CDR2 is YYNGEE. Here the CDR3 reads CASSVGVPLTDTQHF. The CDR3 coding sequence is TGTGCCAGCAGCGTAGGCGTCCCTCTCACAGATACGCAGCATTTT.

This clonotype was seen many times. The chain carries TRBV20-1 and TRBJ1-6, with 8 bases matching TRBD1. The junction had 6 bases not matched to a gene; V was cut back by 6 bases and J by 8 bases. This CDR3 comprises 13 residues. Germline V lookup: CDR1 DFQATT, CDR2 SNEGSKA (reference sequence). CDR3 loop: CSAVDRVYSPLHF. The CDR3 nucleotides are TGCAGTGCAGTGGACAGGGTATATTCACCCCTCCACTTT.

This clonotype was observed a handful of times. The V gene is TRBV3-1, the J gene TRBJ2-3, with D unclear. V lost 1 base and J lost 14, with 13 bases in between. The CDR3 totals 12 residues. CDR1 LGHDT and CDR2 YNNKEL come from the germline V gene (reference sequence). The CDR3 nucleotides are TGTGCCAGCAGCCAAGTAGTAACCCGAATGTATTTT. This encodes CASSQVVTRMYF.

This clonotype showed up many times. The V call is TRBV20-1, the J call TRBJ2-5, with a tentative D call TRBD1 (6 bases). Per the germline V gene, CDR1 is DFQATT and CDR2 is SNEGSKA (reference sequence). The CDR3 loop spans 16 amino acids. Deletions cut 0 bases from V and 3 bases from J, with 17 bases between. CDR3 loop: CSARDLGAGDKETQYF. CDR3 nucleotide sequence: TGCAGTGCTAGAGATTTGGGGGCCGGAGACAAAGAGACCCAGTACTTC.

This clonotype has a count of ten or more. The CDR3 region is CASSSLGLVGLEQYF. CDR3 nucleotide sequence: TGTGCCAGCAGTTCCTTGGGACTAGTGGGCCTCGAGCAGTACTTC. V gene TRBV27 combines with J gene TRBJ2-7; 8 bases are a match to TRBD2. The CDR3 has 15 amino acids. Germline CDR1 is MNHEY and CDR2 is SMNVEV (reference sequence). Germline trimming cut 4 bases from V and 6 bases from J; bases unmatched to any gene: 11.

In its sample, this clonotype was seen many times. The rearrangement joins TRBV19 to TRBJ2-1; D gene uncertain. Germline lookup yields CDR1 LNHDA and CDR2 SQIVND (reference sequence). V was pared by 1 base and J by 6 bases, with 4 bases between. This CDR3 region has 12 residues. The CDR3 region has the DNA TGTGCCAGTAGTATAGTAGGCAATGAGCAGTTCTTC. Residues: CASSIVGNEQFF.

This clonotype occurred many times. This sequence joins TRBV20-1 and TRBJ2-5; 14 bases align to TRBD2. The CDR3 loop spans 16 amino acids. CDR1 is DFQATT, CDR2 SNEGSKA, per germline (reference sequence). After removal of 6 bases from V and 5 bases from J, the junction contained 11 bases not matched to a gene. CDR3 in amino acids: CSASPGLAGAQETQYF. In DNA form, the CDR3 reads TGCAGTGCGTCACCGGGACTAGCGGGAGCCCAGGAGACCCAGTACTTC.

This clonotype has at least ten counts. The chain carries TRBV15 and TRBJ2-5; D possibly corresponds to TRBD1 (6 bases). Deletions cut 0 bases from V and 5 bases from J, with 13 bases between. From germline, CDR1 is LNHNV and CDR2 YYDKDF (reference sequence). The CDR3 length is 15 residues. Written as DNA, the CDR3 is TGTGCCACCAGCAGAGACCGGACAGACTTGGAGACCCAGTACTTC. It translates to CATSRDRTDLETQYF.

This clonotype occurred a few times. This chain connects TRBV6-2 or TRBV6-3 to TRBJ2-2, with 7 nucleotides matching TRBD1. This CDR3 is 15 amino acids long. From germline, CDR1 is MNHEY and CDR2 SVGEGT. The V segment lost 6 bases and the J segment 3 bases; nucleotides outside the gene matches: 7. The CDR3 loop is CASRDPGQYTGELFF. CDR3 bases: TGTGCCAGCAGAGACCCGGGACAGTACACCGGGGAGCTGTTTTTT.